A single sample gave rise to the 30 T cell receptor beta chains below, sequenced in a study of T cells in localized non-small cell lung cancer (dated by TCRdb to 2019 to 2021). Libraries were constructed by the immunoSEQ multiplex PCR assay. Here the immuneACCESS table is served through TCRdb, limited to in-frame sequences with V and J called. Missing clones are a known gap in these copies; in checked studies unresolved V genes cover under half, and the rest lacks a known reason. Recorded for this sample are 2,000 or so clones; approximately 24% of them occurred a single time. The ten largest clonotypes hold less than 15% of the sample. The starting material was normal lung tissue next to the tumor, obtained before any cancer treatment. These receptors all stem from a woman between 40 and 69 years old with stage II squamous cell lung carcinoma.

This clone was counted a few times. This chain joins TRBV19 and TRBJ1-5; TRBD1 matches 7 bases. The CDR3 runs to 14 residues. CDR1 LNHDA and CDR2 SQIVND come from the germline V gene (reference sequence). V lost 8 bases to trimming and J lost 0 bases; unmatched junction nucleotides: 4. In DNA form, the CDR3 reads TGTGCCAGTGGGGACAGTTATAGCAATCAGCCCCAGCATTTT. Protein sequence: CASGDSYSNQPQHF.

In its sample, this clone is medium-sized (0.01 to 0.1%). V usage is TRBV6-8 and J usage is TRBJ1-1; D unclear. CDR1 and CDR2 (germline): MNHGY, SAAAGT. V lost 6 bases and J 1 base, leaving 6 bases between the germline ends. CDR3 length: 12 residues. CDR3 DNA sequence: TGTGCCAGCAGCCTCAGGAACACTGAAGCTTTCTTT. It yields the protein CASSLRNTEAFF.

The rearrangement uses TRBV6-8 and TRBJ2-7; TRBD2 is a possible D gene (5 bases). Trimming took off 7 bases at V and 2 bases at J, with 12 bases between the two ends. There are 13 residues in the CDR3. Germline V gives CDR1 MNHGY, CDR2 SAAAGT. CDR3 sequence: CASKPLAAYEQYF. The CDR3 DNA sequence: TGTGCCAGCAAACCCCTAGCCGCCTACGAGCAGTACTTC.

The chain links TRBV9 to TRBJ1-4, with 10 bases that match TRBD1. CDR3 length equals 14 residues. Germline trimming cut 7 bases from V and 7 bases from J; bases unmatched to any gene: 7. Germline CDR1 is SGDLS and CDR2 is YYNGEE. The CDR3 DNA sequence: TGTGCCAGCCAACTCGACAGGGGGCGTGAAAAACTGTTTTTT. Its translation is CASQLDRGREKLFF.

The rearrangement links TRBV29-1 to TRBJ1-2; no firm D call. From germline, CDR1 is SQVTM and CDR2 ANQGSEA. The CDR3 covers 13 residues. Trimming removed 0 bases at V and 6 bases at J, with 11 bases between. The CDR3 region has the DNA TGCAGCGTTGAAGACCGGCAGCCTGATGGCTACACCTTC. Translated: CSVEDRQPDGYTF.

The chain is built from TRBV5-1 and TRBJ2-1, with a weak D call TRBD2 (6 bases). The V gene lost 3 bases and the J gene lost 0 bases, with 10 bases spanning the gap. This CDR3 contains 15 residues. Germline values: CDR1 SGHRS, CDR2 YFSETQ. CDR3 sequence (DNA): TGCGCCAGCAGCTCTAGCGCAAGCTCCTACAATGAGCAGTTCTTC. It translates to CASSSSASSYNEQFF.

This clone showed up just a few times. The J gene is TRBJ2-5, the V gene TRBV15; D is undetermined. This CDR3 spans 14 amino acids. Germline V gene sequence: CDR1 LNHNV, CDR2 YYDKDF (reference sequence). Deletions cut 5 bases from V and 5 bases from J, with 15 bases between. The CDR3 bases are TGTGCCACCAGCCCCCCTCAGCATCTCGAGACCCAGTACTTC. Its translation is CATSPPQHLETQYF.

By sample share, this clone is medium-sized. This chain uses TRBV7-6 with TRBJ2-5, with D unclear. This CDR3 has 14 amino acids. V was trimmed by 1 base and J by 5 bases, leaving 11 bases between them. Germline CDR1 SGHVS, CDR2 FNYEAQ. CDR3 in amino acids: CASSLGLIGETQYF. In DNA form, the CDR3 reads TGTGCCAGCAGCTTAGGGTTAATAGGGGAGACCCAGTACTTC.

This chain links TRBV11-3 with TRBJ1-5; 8 nucleotides align to TRBD1. Germline trimming cut 5 bases from V and 4 bases from J; bases unmatched to any gene: 10. This CDR3 contains 16 residues. In germline, CDR1 is SGHNT, CDR2 YENEEA. In nucleotides, the CDR3 is TGTGCCAGCAGCCCCGGACAGGGCGAAGGAAATCAGCCCCAGCATTTT. Its translation is CASSPGQGEGNQPQHF.

This clone was found a few times. The rearrangement links TRBV18 to TRBJ1-1; D might be TRBD1 (6 bases). Germline CDR1 reads KGHSH; CDR2 reads LQKENI. Trimming removed 2 bases from V and 11 bases from J, with 15 bases in between. This CDR3 contains 13 residues. CDR3 in DNA: TGTGCCAGCTCACCAGCGGGGGCGGGAGACGCTTTCTTT. Residues: CASSPAGAGDAFF.

Sample share makes this clone medium-sized (0.01 to 0.1%). The chain recombines TRBV11-3 with TRBJ2-5; TRBD2 matches 11 bases. CDR1 is SGHNT and CDR2 is YENEEA in the germline V gene. Trimming took 5 bases from V and 5 from J; bases not matched to a gene: 10. The CDR3 length is 16 residues. The CDR3 reads CASSQGETSGKETQYF. The CDR3 nucleotides are TGTGCCAGCAGCCAAGGGGAGACTAGCGGGAAGGAGACCCAGTACTTC.

The rearrangement uses TRBV11-3 and TRBJ1-1; D perhaps matches TRBD1 (5 bases). Germline V CDR1 and CDR2: SGHNT, YENEEA. V was clipped by 2 bases and J by 3 bases, with 10 bases between them. The CDR3 extends over 14 amino acids. CDR3 region: CASSLQGGDTEAFF. DNA for the CDR3: TGTGCCAGCAGCTTACAGGGCGGGGACACTGAAGCTTTCTTT.

This clone turned up a few times. The chain combines TRBV10-3 with TRBJ1-2; TRBD1 might be the D (5 bases). Looked up from germline, CDR1 is ENHRY and CDR2 is SYGVKD. The V and J ends lost 0 bases and 7 bases respectively, with 12 bases between them. The CDR3 runs 14 residues. CDR3 region: CAISESGAGRGYTF. Here the CDR3 DNA reads TGTGCCATCAGTGAGTCCGGAGCGGGACGTGGCTACACCTTC.

This clone was picked up a small number of times. The chain has TRBV11-3 and TRBJ1-1; D unclear. Germline V gene data show CDR1 as SGHNT and CDR2 as YENEEA. The CDR3 runs 14 residues. V was trimmed by 0 bases and J by 10 bases, leaving 15 bases between them. In DNA form, the CDR3 reads TGTGCCAGCAGCTTAGAGGTCCGTATCAGCGGAGCTTTCTTT. Protein product: CASSLEVRISGAFF.

V usage is TRBV19 and J usage is TRBJ1-1; possibly TRBD1 for D (6 bases). CDR1 is LNHDA and CDR2 is SQIVND in the germline V gene (reference sequence). The CDR3 runs 15 residues. V was trimmed by 6 bases and J by 0 bases, leaving 14 bases between them. CDR3 loop: CASRKGGRMNTEAFF. CDR3 bases: TGTGCCAGTAGAAAAGGGGGGAGAATGAACACTGAAGCTTTCTTT.

The V gene is TRBV19, the J gene TRBJ1-2; D remains unclear. Germline V lookup: CDR1 LNHDA, CDR2 SQIVND (reference sequence). V lost 4 bases, J lost 4 bases, and 10 bases lay in between. There are 13 residues in the CDR3. The chain's CDR3 is CASSRVPPYGYTF. The CDR3 bases are TGTGCCAGTAGTAGGGTCCCTCCCTATGGCTACACCTTC.

CDR3 in amino acids: CASSTGQGLAVQYF. Here the CDR3 DNA reads TGTGCCAGCTCAACAGGACAGGGACTAGCGGTGCAGTACTTC. The V call is TRBV18, the J call TRBJ2-7; 11 nucleotides match TRBD2. CDR3 length: 14 amino acids. Per germline, CDR1 KGHSH and CDR2 LQKENI. J lost 9 bases, V lost 5 bases, and 9 bases had no gene match.

In this sample, this clone turned up a few times. This sequence joins TRBV6-8 and TRBJ2-2, with D tentatively TRBD1 (6 bases). Deletions cut 1 base from V and 6 bases from J, with 12 bases between. The CDR3 consists of 15 residues. Germline CDR1 MNHGY, CDR2 SAAAGT. CDR3 sequence (DNA): TGTGCCAGCAGTTACTGGGGGACAATCCCCGGGGAGCTGTTTTTT. Translated: CASSYWGTIPGELFF.

The V and J genes are TRBV15 and TRBJ2-7, with D possibly TRBD1 on 5 matching bases. Germline CDR1 reads LNHNV; CDR2 reads YYDKDF (reference sequence). This CDR3 is 16 amino acids long. Trimming shortened V by 0 bases and J by 0 bases, and 12 bases separated the two germline ends. Written as DNA, the CDR3 is TGTGCCACCAGCAGAGATCTGGGGCAGACCTCCTACGAGCAGTACTTC. Residues: CATSRDLGQTSYEQYF.

This clone has more than one count but fewer than ten. Its ends do not fully match the called genes, so a read error is possible. This chain connects TRBV11-3 to TRBJ2-5; D gene unclear. Per the germline V gene, CDR1 is SGHNT and CDR2 is YENEEA. The CDR3 has 14 residues. DNA for the CDR3: TGTGCCAGCAGCCCCGACCATCTCCAAAAGACCCAGTACTTC. Its protein is CASSPDHLQKTQYF.

The chain carries TRBV29-1 and TRBJ2-5; the D gene is possibly TRBD1 (7 bases). Germline-derived CDR1 and CDR2 are SQVTM and ANQGSEA. V was shortened by 4 bases and J by 4 bases, with 10 bases between the two germline ends. The CDR3 runs to 12 residues. CDR3 nucleotides: TGCAGCGTTGTGCGGGACAGAGAGACCCAGTACTTC. It yields the protein CSVVRDRETQYF. The full variable domain, its missing parts supplied by reference TRBV29-1 and TRBJ2-5, is SAVISQKPSRDICQRGTSLTIQCQVDSQVTMMFWYRQQPGQSLTLIATANQGSEATYESGFVIDKFPISRPNLTFSTLTVSNMSPEDSSIYLCSVVRDRETQYFGPGTRLLVL.

In this sample, this clone turned up a few times. This rearrangement joins TRBV11-3 to TRBJ2-1; D is uncertain. Germline CDR1 and CDR2: SGHNT and YENEEA. The CDR3 spans 16 residues. Trimming left V 5 bases short and J 7 bases short, with 21 bases between. CDR3 amino acids: CASSQRMAQLANEQFF. The CDR3 DNA sequence: TGTGCCAGCAGCCAGAGAATGGCGCAGCTTGCAAATGAGCAGTTCTTC.

In its sample, this clone was seen a few times. The chain couples TRBV5-1 to TRBJ2-7; D remains ambiguous. The CDR3 is 14 residues long. Trimming removed 0 bases from V and 3 bases from J, with 10 bases in between. CDR1 SGHRS and CDR2 YFSETQ come from the germline V gene. The CDR3 loop reads CASSLDHLDYEQYF. The CDR3, as DNA: TGCGCCAGCAGCTTGGACCACCTTGACTACGAGCAGTACTTC.

In this sample, this clone turned up a few times. The rearrangement uses TRBV11-3 and TRBJ2-3, with D hard to call. CDR3 size: 15 residues. CDR1 is SGHNT and CDR2 is YENEEA in the germline V gene. V was trimmed by 0 bases and J by 1 base, leaving 8 bases between them. The CDR3, as DNA: TGTGCCAGCAGCTTAGATCTAGGACGCACAGATACGCAGTATTTT. This sequence encodes CASSLDLGRTDTQYF.

This clone was counted only a few times. The sample contains more than one DNA sequence encoding this CDR3. This chain uses TRBV29-1 with TRBJ2-1; D is possibly TRBD1 (6 bases). This CDR3 spans 13 amino acids. V lost 7 bases to trimming and J lost 4 bases, with 14 bases between them. Germline values: CDR1 SQVTM, CDR2 ANQGSEA. CDR3 DNA sequence: TGCAGCGGAGGGGGAGACAGTTACAATGAGCAGTTCTTC. It yields the protein CSGGGDSYNEQFF.

The chain joins TRBV28 to TRBJ1-5, with a weak D call TRBD1 (6 bases). The CDR3 extends over 14 amino acids. V gave up 8 bases and J gave up 4 bases, with 15 bases separating them. Germline CDR1 is MDHEN and CDR2 is SYDVKM. CDR3 sequence (DNA): TGTGCCAGCTGGGGGGGGGCTCAAAATCAGCCCCAGCATTTT. Residues: CASWGGAQNQPQHF.

The V and J genes are TRBV19 and TRBJ2-7, with TRBD2 as a possible D gene (5 bases). The CDR3 extends over 13 amino acids. The V and J ends lost 3 bases and 3 bases respectively, with 9 bases between them. The germline CDR1 and CDR2 sequences are LNHDA and SQIVND (reference sequence). The CDR3, as DNA: TGTGCCAGTAGTATTTATGAGGGCTACGAGCAGTACTTC. This translates into CASSIYEGYEQYF.

The chain employs TRBV6-8 and TRBJ1-2; possible D gene TRBD1, 6 bases. V lost 4 bases and J lost 8, with 20 bases in between. The CDR3 runs 15 residues. The germline gives CDR1 MNHGY, CDR2 SAAAGT. The CDR3 region is CASSWEEQGLGGYTF. In DNA form, the CDR3 reads TGTGCCAGCAGTTGGGAGGAACAGGGACTAGGGGGCTACACCTTC.

The chain uses TRBV6-7 and TRBJ1-2; D unresolved. TRBV6-7 is sorted into the ORF group, with uncertain function. This CDR3 comprises 11 residues. V shed 4 bases and J shed 8 bases, with 8 bases lying between them. CDR3 DNA sequence: TGTGCCAGCAGTTCCCAAGAAGGCTACACCTTC. This translates into CASSSQEGYTF.

The V and J genes are TRBV5-1 and TRBJ2-1; tentatively, D is TRBD1 (5 bases). V dropped 2 bases and J dropped 0 bases, with 12 bases sitting between them. The CDR3 is 16 residues long. Germline V gives CDR1 SGHRS, CDR2 YFSETQ. For the CDR3, the DNA is TGCGCCAGCAGCTTACGACAGCCCAGCTCCTACAATGAGCAGTTCTTC. It specifies CASSLRQPSSYNEQFF.